A single T cell receptor beta chain is shown here with its context. The antigen remains unidentified. The length of the CDR3 is 15 residues. The germline V gene has CDR1 SGHRS and CDR2 YFSETQ. Unmatched junction bases numbered 6, after V lost 3 bases and J lost 4 bases. The data are from a study of T-cell memory formation after mild COVID-19. Across the study: Largely, the TCR clusters proved donor specific.

Study-level results: Detection of some responders pre-infection suggested pre-existing cross-reactive memory T cells participated. The study found balanced CD4/CD8 in clones contracting day 15 to 85 and a CD4+ lean in later expanders.

TCRdb reprocessed the 5' RACE reads with MiXCR, giving one entry per CDR3 protein. The sample yields around 300,000 distinct CDR3 sequences, approximately 13% seen once. Sequenced input: PBMCs or a T cell subset sorted from them (not recorded which). This receptor was taken from a man between 18 and 29 years old who had mild COVID-19 (a few samples of this study predate the infection). Cell type and time point are not known. The rearrangement joins TRBV5-1 to TRBJ2-5; TRBD2 agrees at 10 bases. The CDR3 region has the DNA TGCGCCAGCAGCTCGCAAGCGGGGGGGTCAGAGACCCAGTACTTC. Its protein product is CASSSQAGGSETQYF.